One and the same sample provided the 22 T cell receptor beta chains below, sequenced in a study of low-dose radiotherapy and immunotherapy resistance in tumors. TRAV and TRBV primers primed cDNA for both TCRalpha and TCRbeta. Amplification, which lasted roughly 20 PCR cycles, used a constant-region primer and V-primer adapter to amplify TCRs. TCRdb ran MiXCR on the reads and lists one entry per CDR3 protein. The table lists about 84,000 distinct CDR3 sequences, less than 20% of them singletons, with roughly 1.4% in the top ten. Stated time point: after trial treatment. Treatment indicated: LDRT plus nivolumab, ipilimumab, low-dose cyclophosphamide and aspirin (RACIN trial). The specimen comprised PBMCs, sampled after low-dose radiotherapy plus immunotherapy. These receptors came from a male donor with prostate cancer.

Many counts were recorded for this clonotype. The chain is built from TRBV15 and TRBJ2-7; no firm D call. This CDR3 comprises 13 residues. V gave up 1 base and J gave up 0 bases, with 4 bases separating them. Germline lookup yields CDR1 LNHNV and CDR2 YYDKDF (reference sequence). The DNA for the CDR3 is TGTGCCACCAGCAGAGGGGCCTCCTACGAGCAGTACTTC. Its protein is CATSRGASYEQYF.

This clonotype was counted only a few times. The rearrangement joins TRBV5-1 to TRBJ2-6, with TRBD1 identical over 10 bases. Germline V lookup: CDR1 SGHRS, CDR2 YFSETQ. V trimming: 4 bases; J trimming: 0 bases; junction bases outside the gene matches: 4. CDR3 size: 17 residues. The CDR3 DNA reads TGCGCCAGCAGCCCGGGACAGGGGAGCTCTGGGGCCAACGTCCTGACTTTC. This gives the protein CASSPGQGSSGANVLTF.

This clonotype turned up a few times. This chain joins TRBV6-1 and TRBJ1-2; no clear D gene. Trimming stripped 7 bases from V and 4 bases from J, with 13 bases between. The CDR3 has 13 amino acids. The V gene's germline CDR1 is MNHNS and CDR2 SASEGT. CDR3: CASTDPHTYGYTF. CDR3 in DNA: TGTGCCAGCACGGACCCCCATACCTATGGCTACACCTTC.

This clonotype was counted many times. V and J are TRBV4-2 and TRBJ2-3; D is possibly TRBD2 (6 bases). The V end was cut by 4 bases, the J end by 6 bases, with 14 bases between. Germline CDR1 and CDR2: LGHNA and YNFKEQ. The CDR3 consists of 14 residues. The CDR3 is CASSREDRADTQYF. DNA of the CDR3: TGTGCCAGCAGCCGGGAGGACCGGGCGGATACGCAGTATTTT.

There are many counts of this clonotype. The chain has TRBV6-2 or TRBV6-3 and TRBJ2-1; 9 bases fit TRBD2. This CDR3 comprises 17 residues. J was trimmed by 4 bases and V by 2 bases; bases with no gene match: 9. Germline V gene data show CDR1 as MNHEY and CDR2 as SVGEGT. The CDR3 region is CASSYEKASGTYNEQFF. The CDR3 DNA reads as TGTGCCAGCAGTTACGAAAAGGCTAGCGGGACGTACAATGAGCAGTTCTTC.

The CDR3 DNA follows: TGCGCCAGCAGCTTGGGAGGACTAGTAAGCTCCTACAATGAGCAGTTCTTC. This translates into CASSLGGLVSSYNEQFF. This chain joins TRBV5-1 and TRBJ2-1; 7 positions agree with TRBD2. The CDR3 has 17 residues. Germline assignment: CDR1 SGHRS and CDR2 YFSETQ. Germline trimming cut 0 bases from V and 0 bases from J; bases unmatched to any gene: 6.

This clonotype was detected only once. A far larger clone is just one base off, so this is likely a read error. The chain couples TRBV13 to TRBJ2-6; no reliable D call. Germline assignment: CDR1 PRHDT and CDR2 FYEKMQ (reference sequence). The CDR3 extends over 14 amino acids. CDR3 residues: CAGSLTSGANVLTF. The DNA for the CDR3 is TGTGCCGGCAGCCTCACCTCTGGGGCCAACGTCCTGACTTTC.

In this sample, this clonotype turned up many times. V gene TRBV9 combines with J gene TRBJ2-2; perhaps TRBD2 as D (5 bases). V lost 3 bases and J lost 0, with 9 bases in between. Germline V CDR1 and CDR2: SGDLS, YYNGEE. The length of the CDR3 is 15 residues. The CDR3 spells CASSASGSNTGELFF. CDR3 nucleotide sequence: TGTGCCAGCAGCGCAAGCGGATCGAACACCGGGGAGCTGTTTTTT.

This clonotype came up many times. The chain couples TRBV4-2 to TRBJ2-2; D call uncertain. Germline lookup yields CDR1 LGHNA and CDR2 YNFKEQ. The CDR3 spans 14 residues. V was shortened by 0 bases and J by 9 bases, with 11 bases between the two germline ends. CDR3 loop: CASSQDFGQRELFF. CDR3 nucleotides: TGTGCCAGCAGCCAAGATTTTGGGCAGCGGGAGCTGTTTTTT.

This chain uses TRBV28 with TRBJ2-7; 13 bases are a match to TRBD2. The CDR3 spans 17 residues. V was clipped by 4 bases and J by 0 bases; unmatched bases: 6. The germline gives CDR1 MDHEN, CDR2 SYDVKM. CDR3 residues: CASSYPGLAGSSYEQYF. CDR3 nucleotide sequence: TGTGCCAGCAGTTACCCGGGACTAGCGGGGAGCTCCTACGAGCAGTACTTC.

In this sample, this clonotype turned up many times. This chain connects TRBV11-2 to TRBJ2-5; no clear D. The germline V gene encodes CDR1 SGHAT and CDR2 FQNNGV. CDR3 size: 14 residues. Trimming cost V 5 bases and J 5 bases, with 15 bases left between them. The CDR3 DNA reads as TGTGCCAGCAGCAGGCTCTTAACGTTTGAGACCCAGTACTTC. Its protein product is CASSRLLTFETQYF.

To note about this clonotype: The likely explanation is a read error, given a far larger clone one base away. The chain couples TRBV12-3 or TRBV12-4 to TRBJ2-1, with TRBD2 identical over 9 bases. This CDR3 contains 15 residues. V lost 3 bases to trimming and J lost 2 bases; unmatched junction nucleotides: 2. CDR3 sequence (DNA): TGTGCCAGCAGTTTCTCTAGCGGGGCCTACAATGAGCAGTTCTTC. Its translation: CASSFSSGAYNEQFF.

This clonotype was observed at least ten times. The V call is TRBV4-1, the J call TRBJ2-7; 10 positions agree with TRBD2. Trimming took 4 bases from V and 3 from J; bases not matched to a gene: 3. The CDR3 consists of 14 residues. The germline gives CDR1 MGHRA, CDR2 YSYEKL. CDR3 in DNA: TGCGCCAGCAGCCTCCAGCGGGAGGGCTACGAGCAGTACTTC. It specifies CASSLQREGYEQYF.

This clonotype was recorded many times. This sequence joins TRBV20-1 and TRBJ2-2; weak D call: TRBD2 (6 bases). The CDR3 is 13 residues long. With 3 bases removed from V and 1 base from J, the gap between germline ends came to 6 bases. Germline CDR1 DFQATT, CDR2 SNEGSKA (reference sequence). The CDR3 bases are TGCAGTGCTAGGCGGGGGAACACCGGGGAGCTGTTTTTT. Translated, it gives CSARRGNTGELFF.

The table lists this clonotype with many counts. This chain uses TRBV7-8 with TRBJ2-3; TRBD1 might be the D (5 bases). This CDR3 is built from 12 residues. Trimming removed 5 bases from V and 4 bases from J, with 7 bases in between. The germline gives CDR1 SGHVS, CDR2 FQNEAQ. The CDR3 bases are TGTGCCAGCAGCGGGGCGGCAGATACGCAGTATTTT. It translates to CASSGAADTQYF. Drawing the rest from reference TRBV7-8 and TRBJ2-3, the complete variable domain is GAGVSQSPRYKVAKRGQDVALRCDPISGHVSLFWYQQALGQGPEFLTYFQNEAQLDKSGLPSDRFFAERPEGSVSTLKIQRTQQEDSAVYLCASSGAADTQYFGPGTRLTVL.

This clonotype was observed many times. The CDR3 DNA is TGTGCCAGCAGCCGGCGTACGGGGACGGAGGGCAGAGCTTTCTTT. This gives the protein CASSRRTGTEGRAFF. V usage is TRBV5-4 and J usage is TRBJ1-1; a weak D match, TRBD1 (5 bases). Looked up from germline, CDR1 is SGHNT and CDR2 is YYREEE (reference sequence). The V end was cut by 4 bases, the J end by 10 bases, with 23 bases between. The CDR3 covers 15 residues.

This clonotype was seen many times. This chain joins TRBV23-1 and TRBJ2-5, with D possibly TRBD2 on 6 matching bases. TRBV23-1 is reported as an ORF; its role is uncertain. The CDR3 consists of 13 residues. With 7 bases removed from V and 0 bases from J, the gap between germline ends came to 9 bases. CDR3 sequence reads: CASNRDYQETQYF. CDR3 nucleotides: TGCGCCAGCAACCGGGACTACCAAGAGACCCAGTACTTC.

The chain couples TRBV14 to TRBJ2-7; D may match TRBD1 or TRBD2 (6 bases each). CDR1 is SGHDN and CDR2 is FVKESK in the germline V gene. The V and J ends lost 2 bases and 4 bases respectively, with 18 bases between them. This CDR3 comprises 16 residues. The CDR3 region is CASSQSSRDTAYEQYF. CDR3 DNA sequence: TGTGCCAGCAGCCAATCCTCGCGGGACACCGCGTACGAGCAGTACTTC.

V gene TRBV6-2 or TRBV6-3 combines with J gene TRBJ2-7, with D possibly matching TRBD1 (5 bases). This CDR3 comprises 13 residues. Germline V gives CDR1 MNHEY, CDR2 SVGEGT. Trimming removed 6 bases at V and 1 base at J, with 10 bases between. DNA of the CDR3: TGTGCCAGCAGACACAGGACGTCCTACGAGCAGTACTTC. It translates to CASRHRTSYEQYF.

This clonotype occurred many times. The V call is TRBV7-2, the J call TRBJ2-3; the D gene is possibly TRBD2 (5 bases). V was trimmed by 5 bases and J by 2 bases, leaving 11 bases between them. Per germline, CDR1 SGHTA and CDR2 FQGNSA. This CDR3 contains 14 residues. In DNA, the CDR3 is TGTGCCAGCAGCACTCGAGCGGCCACAGATACGCAGTATTTT. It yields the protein CASSTRAATDTQYF.

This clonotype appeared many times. The CDR3 nucleotides read TGTGCCAGCAGTCGACAGGGGAGTTCCTACGAGCAGTACTTC. Translation gives CASSRQGSSYEQYF. The V and J genes are TRBV6-2 or TRBV6-3 and TRBJ2-7; 8 positions agree with TRBD1. The V and J ends lost 5 bases and 1 base, in that order; junction bases with no gene match: 4. CDR3 length: 14 residues. Germline CDR1 is MNHEY and CDR2 is SVGEGT.

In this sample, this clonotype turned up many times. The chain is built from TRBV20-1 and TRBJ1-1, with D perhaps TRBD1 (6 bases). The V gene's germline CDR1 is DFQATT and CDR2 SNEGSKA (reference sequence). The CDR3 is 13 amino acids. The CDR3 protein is CIPGGGGNTEAFF. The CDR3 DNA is TGCATCCCCGGAGGGGGGGGAAACACTGAAGCTTTCTTT.